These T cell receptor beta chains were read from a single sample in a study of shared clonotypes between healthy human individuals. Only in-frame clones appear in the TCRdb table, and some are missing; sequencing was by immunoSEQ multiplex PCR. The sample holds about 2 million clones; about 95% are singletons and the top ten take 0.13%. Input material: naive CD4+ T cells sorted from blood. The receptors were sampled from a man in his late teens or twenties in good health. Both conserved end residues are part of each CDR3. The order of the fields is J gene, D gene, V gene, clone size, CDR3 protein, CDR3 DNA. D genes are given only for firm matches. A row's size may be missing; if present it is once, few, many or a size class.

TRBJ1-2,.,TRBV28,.,CASGWQGYGYTF,TGTGCCAGCGGGTGGCAGGGCTATGGCTACACCTTC
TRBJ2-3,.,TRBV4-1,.,CASSHTFGHRTDTQYF,TGCGCCAGCAGCCACACCTTTGGACACCGCACAGATACGCAGTATTTT
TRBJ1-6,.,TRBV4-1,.,CASSQPSGRDNSPLHF,TGCGCCAGCAGCCAACCCAGTGGCAGGGATAATTCACCCCTCCACTTT
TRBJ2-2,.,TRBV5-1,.,CASSLLGTGLRHTGELFF,TGCGCCAGCAGCTTGCTAGGAACAGGGTTAAGACACACCGGGGAGCTGTTTTTT
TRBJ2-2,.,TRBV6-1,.,CASSDPGGARVTGELFF,TGTGCCAGCAGTGACCCAGGGGGGGCGCGGGTCACCGGGGAGCTGTTTTTT
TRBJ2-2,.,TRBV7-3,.,CASSPSQGFGELFF,TGTGCCAGCAGCCCCAGTCAGGGGTTCGGGGAGCTGTTTTTT
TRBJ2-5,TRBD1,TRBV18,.,CASLTGGGETQYF,TGTGCCAGCCTGACAGGGGGAGGAGAGACCCAGTACTTC
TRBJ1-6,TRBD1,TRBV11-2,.,CASSLEQGRRWQRNGSPLHF,TGTGCCAGCAGCTTAGAACAGGGGAGGCGTTGGCAGAGGAATGGTTCACCCCTCCACTTT
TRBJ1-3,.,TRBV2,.,CASSELVTLSGNTIYF,TGTGCCAGCAGTGAACTCGTGACCCTCTCTGGAAACACCATATATTTT
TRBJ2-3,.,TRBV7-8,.,CASNLNRLPSTDTQYF,TGTGCCAGCAACTTGAATCGACTACCGTCTACAGATACGCAGTATTTT
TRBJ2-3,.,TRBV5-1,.,CASNPLTGTDTQYF,TGCGCCAGCAACCCCTTAACAGGGACAGATACGCAGTATTTT
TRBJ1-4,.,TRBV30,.,CAWSVGEKLFF,TGTGCCTGGAGTGTAGGTGAAAAACTGTTTTTT
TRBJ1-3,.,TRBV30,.,CAWIRKNLSGNTIYF,TGTGCCTGGATACGAAAGAACCTCTCTGGAAACACCATATATTTT
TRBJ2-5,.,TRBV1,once,CTSSQGGREGVGETQYF,TGCACCAGCAGCCAAGGGGGACGGGAGGGAGTTGGGGAGACCCAGTACTTC
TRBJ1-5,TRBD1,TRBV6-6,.,CASSDRGNQPQHF,TGTGCCAGCAGTGACAGGGGCAATCAGCCCCAGCATTTT
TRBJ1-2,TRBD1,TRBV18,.,CASSIRGSDYGYTF,TGTGCCAGCTCAATCAGGGGGTCGGACTATGGCTACACCTTC
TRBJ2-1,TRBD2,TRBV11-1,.,CASSSGLAGRKFF,TGTGCCAGCAGCTCCGGACTAGCGGGGAGGAAGTTCTTC
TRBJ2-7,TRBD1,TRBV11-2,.,CASTWTGNSYEQYF,TGTGCCAGCACCTGGACAGGGAACTCCTACGAGCAGTACTTC
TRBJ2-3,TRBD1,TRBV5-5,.,CASSSQQGSTDTQYF,TGTGCCAGCAGCTCCCAACAGGGGAGCACAGATACGCAGTATTTT
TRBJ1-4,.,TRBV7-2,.,CASSLGGRPNEKLFF,TGTGCCAGCAGCTTAGGAGGTCGGCCTAATGAAAAACTGTTTTTT
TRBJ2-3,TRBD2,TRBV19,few,CASSTTSGSTDTQYF,TGTGCCAGTAGTACCACTAGCGGGAGCACAGATACGCAGTATTTT
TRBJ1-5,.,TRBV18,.,CASSPQLREGNQPQHF,TGTGCCAGCTCACCACAATTGCGGGAGGGCAATCAGCCCCAGCATTTT
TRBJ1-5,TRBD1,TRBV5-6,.,CASSTDRVAQPQHF,TGTGCCAGCAGCACCGACAGGGTGGCACAGCCCCAGCATTTT
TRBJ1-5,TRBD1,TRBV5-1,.,CASSSGTGRNQPQHF,TGCGCCAGCAGCTCCGGGACAGGGAGGAATCAGCCCCAGCATTTT
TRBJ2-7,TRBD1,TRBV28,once,CASRPQGSYEQYF,TGTGCCAGCAGGCCACAGGGGTCCTACGAGCAGTACTTC
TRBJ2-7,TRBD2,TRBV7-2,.,CASSSSGGQEQYF,TGTGCCAGCAGCTCCTCGGGGGGGCAGGAGCAGTACTTC